This entry features one TCR beta chain sequence. This clone was observed a single time. It lacks a known antigen. Within one base of it there is no much larger clone, and no base qualities were kept. TCRbeta CDR3 regions were amplified from genomic DNA using the immunoSEQ Assay, a bias-controlled multiplex PCR. As for how the authors treated the data: The number of nucleated cells in each sample was estimated by amplification of reference gene primers within the assay. To quantify the absolute abundance of each unique TCRbeta CDR3 rearrangement, sequence reads were collapsed and filtered. For each sample, productive Simpson clonality was calculated as the square root of Simpson's diversity index over productive rearrangements. Sourced from immuneACCESS, this table was stored by TCRdb with only in-frame sequences that have V and J called. A share of the clones is absent; for the studies checked, an unresolved V gene accounts for under half, and the remainder has no known explanation. That table furnishes V, J and clone size, whereas the DNA furnished D and trimming. The sample table lists roughly 80,000 clones, around 80% of them with a count of one. The ten top clones hold 21% of the sample.

The CDR3 goes from the cysteine to the phenylalanine over 15 residues. The read is trimmed to its CDR3 DNA, 45 bases read in frame from base 1. CDR1 and CDR2 are read off the germline V gene as MRHNA and SNTAGT. Trimming takes 3 bases off V and 4 bases off J; junction bases not matched to a gene: 5. Whole blood was collected in K2EDTA tubes by collaborating institutions according to the institutions' own protocols. For TCRbeta analysis, collaborator samples were shipped as frozen whole blood, as isolated PBMCs, or as DNA extracted from either sample type. The entry originates in a study of blood T cell repertoires in COVID-19 (TCRdb year 2020). Background for the entire study: The collaborator samples originated in the United States, Italy and Spain and spanned the acute and convalescent phases of COVID-19. The prospective study material was composed of cDNA or gDNA derived from T cells, B-cell-depleted T cells, or PBMCs. Deeply sampled blood TCRbeta repertoires from subjects exposed to, actively infected with, or recovered from COVID-19 were included in the dataset. The repertoires were released in a freely available public database intended as a resource for research on the immune response to SARS-CoV-2. Samples came from the ongoing ImmuneRACE study (first 160 participants) plus 1,254 subjects from 6 global collaborators. The sample metadata nearly always contained a de-identified subject ID, COVID-19 status, age in years and sex. Where HLA class I and class II types were available, the types were taken from metadata supplied by the sample provider, not from assay-based typing.

Summary of the overall study and its limitations: Clinical and demographic metadata were provided uncurated, with the amount varying by source and participant.

The sequenced sample consisted of peripheral blood. The rearranged segments are TRBV6-4 and TRBJ2-1; TRBD1 matches 8 bases in the middle. The sequence was obtained from a human donor in a cohort sampled during active COVID-19. CDR3 reads: CASSEYGTGYNEQFF. The sequenced DNA: TGTGCCAGCAGTGAATATGGGACAGGATACAATGAGCAGTTCTTC.